These 2 T cell receptor beta chains were sequenced from one sample in a study of T-cell memory formation after mild COVID-19 (dated by TCRdb to the early 2020s). Library creation used 5' RACE. Instrument used: Illumina NovaSeq 6000. The public reads were run again by TCRdb, first through fastp at Q25 and then through MiXCR, and only productive beta chains were kept. Identical CDR3 proteins give one entry, which carries the most common genes and DNA. Here the sample has 270,000 or so distinct CDR3 sequences; under 20% occur a single time. The ten top clones hold more than 20% of the sample. The material sequenced was PBMCs or a T cell subset sorted from them (not recorded which). The receptors originated from a man aged 18 to 35 who had mild COVID-19 (a few samples of this study predate the infection). The sample titles of this study are shuffled in the database, so cell type and time point are left out; the donor was told from shared clones.

The chain recombines TRBV6-2 or TRBV6-3 with TRBJ2-7, with 7 bases lining up with TRBD1. This CDR3 contains 17 residues. The junction had 15 bases not matched to a gene; V was cut back by 5 bases and J by 2 bases. Germline-derived CDR1 and CDR2 are MNHEY and SVGEGT. The CDR3 loop is CASSLRFRDRRTYEQYV. For the CDR3, the DNA is TGTGCCAGCAGTCTACGTTTCCGGGACAGAAGGACCTACGAGCAGTACGTC.

This clonotype was seen a handful of times. The CDR3 DNA follows: TGTGCCAGCAGGTGGGGAAGAACCGGGGAGCTGTTTTTT. Translating it yields CASRWGRTGELFF. The chain is built from TRBV6-5 and TRBJ2-2; D is uncertain. CDR3 size: 13 residues. Trimming shortened V by 6 bases and J by 5 bases, and 10 bases separated the two germline ends. CDR1 and CDR2 from the germline V gene are MNHEY and SVGAGI.